This T cell receptor beta chain is from a study of CD8 T cells in ankylosing spondylitis. CDR1 and CDR2 from the germline V gene are SGHRS and YFSETQ. Trimming at V came to 1 base and at J to 1 base, leaving 8 bases not matched to a gene. This CDR3 comprises 17 residues. Quantitative barcoded 5'-RACE was used to prepare TCR beta libraries. TCRdb called the 5' RACE reads again in MiXCR, with one record for every CDR3 protein. The sample yields 300,000 to 350,000 distinct CDR3 sequences, about 9.9% seen once. V and J are TRBV5-1 and TRBJ2-3; 8 bases are shared with TRBD2. The origin of this receptor is a female donor with ankylosing spondylitis or in good health (not recorded which). Input material: blood, either unsorted or a sorted T cell fraction (not recorded which). CDR3 amino acids: CASSLSPPGGGTDTQYF. DNA of the CDR3: TGCGCCAGCAGCTTGTCTCCCCCGGGGGGGGGCACAGATACGCAGTATTTT.